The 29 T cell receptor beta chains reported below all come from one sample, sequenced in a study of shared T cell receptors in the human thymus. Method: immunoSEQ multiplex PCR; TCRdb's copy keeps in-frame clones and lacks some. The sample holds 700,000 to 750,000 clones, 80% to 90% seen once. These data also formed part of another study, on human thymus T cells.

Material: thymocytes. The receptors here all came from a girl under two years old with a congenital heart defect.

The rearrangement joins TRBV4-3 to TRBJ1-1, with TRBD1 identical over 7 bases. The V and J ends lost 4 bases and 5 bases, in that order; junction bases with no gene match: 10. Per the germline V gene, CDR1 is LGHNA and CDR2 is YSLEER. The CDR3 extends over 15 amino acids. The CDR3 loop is CASSLRTHRGTEAFF. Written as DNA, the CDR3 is TGCGCCAGCAGCCTCCGAACCCACAGGGGTACTGAAGCTTTCTTT.

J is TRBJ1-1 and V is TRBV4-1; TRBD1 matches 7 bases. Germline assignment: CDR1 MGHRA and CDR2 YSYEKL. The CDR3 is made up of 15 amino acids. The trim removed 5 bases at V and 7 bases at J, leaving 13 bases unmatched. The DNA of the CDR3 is TGCGCCAGCAGCTATAAGGTCCGGCAGGGGGGTGAAGCTTTCTTT. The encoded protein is CASSYKVRQGGEAFF.

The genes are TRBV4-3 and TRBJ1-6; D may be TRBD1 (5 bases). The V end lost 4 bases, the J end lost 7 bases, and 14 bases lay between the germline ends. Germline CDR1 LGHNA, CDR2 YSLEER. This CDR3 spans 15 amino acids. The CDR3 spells CASSLRGGGNSPLHF. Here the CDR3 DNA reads TGCGCCAGCAGCCTTAGGGGAGGTGGGAATTCACCCCTCCACTTT.

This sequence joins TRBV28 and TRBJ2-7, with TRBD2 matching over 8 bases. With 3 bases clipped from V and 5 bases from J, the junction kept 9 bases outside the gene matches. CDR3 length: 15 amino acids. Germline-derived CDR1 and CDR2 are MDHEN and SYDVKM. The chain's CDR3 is CASSFSGSYADEQYF. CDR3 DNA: TGTGCCAGCAGTTTCAGCGGGAGCTACGCCGACGAGCAGTACTTC.

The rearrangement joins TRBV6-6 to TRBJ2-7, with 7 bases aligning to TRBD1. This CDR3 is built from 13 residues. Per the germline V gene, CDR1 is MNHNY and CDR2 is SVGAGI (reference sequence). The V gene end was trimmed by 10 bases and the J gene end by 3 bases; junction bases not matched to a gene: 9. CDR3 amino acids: CATGTAGFYEQYF. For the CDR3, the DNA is TGTGCCACCGGGACAGCCGGATTCTACGAGCAGTACTTC.

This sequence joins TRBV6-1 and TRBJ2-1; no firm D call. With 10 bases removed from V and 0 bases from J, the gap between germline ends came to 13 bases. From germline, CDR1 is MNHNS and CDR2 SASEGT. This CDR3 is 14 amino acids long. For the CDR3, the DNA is TGTGCCACCCGACTCCTCTTCTCCTACAATGAGCAGTTCTTC. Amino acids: CATRLLFSYNEQFF.

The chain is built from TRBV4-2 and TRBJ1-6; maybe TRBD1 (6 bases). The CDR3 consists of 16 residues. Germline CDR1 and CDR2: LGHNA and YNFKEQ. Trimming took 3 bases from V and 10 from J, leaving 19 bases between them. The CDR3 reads CASSQGNRDKGSPLHF. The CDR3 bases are TGTGCCAGCAGCCAGGGGAATCGGGACAAAGGATCACCCCTCCACTTT.

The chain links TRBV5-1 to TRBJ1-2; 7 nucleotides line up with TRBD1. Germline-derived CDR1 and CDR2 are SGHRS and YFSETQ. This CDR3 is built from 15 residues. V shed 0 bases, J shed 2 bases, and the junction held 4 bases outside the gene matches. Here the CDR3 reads CASSLGGQPNYGYTF. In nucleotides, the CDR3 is TGCGCCAGCAGCTTGGGGGGACAGCCAAACTATGGCTACACCTTC.

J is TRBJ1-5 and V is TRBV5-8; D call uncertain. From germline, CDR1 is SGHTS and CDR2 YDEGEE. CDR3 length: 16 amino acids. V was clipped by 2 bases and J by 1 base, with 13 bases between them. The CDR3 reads CASSFRVTRSNQPQHF. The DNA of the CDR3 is TGTGCCAGCAGCTTTCGGGTTACAAGAAGCAATCAGCCCCAGCATTTT.

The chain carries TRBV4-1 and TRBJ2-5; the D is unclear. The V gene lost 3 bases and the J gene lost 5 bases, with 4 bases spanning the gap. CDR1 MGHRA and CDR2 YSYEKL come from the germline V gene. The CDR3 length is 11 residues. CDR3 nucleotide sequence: TGCGCCAGCAGCCACAGGGAGACCCAGTACTTC. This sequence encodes CASSHRETQYF.

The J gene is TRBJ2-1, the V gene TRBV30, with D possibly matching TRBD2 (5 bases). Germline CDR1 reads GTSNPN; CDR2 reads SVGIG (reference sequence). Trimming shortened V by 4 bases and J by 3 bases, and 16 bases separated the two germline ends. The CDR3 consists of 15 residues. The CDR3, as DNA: TGTGCCTGGAACTTTCCGAGACTAATCTACAATGAGCAGTTCTTC. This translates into CAWNFPRLIYNEQFF. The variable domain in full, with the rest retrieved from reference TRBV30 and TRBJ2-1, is SQTIHQWPATLVQPVGSPLSLECTVEGTSNPNLYWYRQAAGRGLQLLFYSVGIGQISSEVPQNLSASRPQDRQFILSSKKLLLSDSGFYLCAWNFPRLIYNEQFFGPGTRLTVL.

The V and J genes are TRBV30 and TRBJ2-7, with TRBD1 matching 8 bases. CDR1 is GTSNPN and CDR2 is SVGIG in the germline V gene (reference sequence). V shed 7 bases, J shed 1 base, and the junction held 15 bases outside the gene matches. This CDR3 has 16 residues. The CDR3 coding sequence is TGTGCCTTGAAGCTTGATTCGGGACAGGTATCCTACGAGCAGTACTTC. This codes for CALKLDSGQVSYEQYF.

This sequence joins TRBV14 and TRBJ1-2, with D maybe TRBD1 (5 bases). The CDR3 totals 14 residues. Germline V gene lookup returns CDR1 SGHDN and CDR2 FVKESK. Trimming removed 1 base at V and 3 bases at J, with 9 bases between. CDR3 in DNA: TGTGCCAGCAGCCAAGGCGGGGGTGACTATGGCTACACCTTC. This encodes CASSQGGGDYGYTF. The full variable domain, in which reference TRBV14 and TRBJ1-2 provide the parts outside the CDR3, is EAGVTQFPSHSVIEKGQTVTLRCDPISGHDNLYWYRRVMGKEIKFLLHFVKESKQDESGMPNNRFLAERTGGTYSTLKVQPAELEDSGVYFCASSQGGGDYGYTFGSGTRLTVV.

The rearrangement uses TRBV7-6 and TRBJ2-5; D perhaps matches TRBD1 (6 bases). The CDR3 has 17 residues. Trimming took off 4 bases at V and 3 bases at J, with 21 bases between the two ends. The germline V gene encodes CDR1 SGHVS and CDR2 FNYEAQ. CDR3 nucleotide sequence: TGTGCCAGCAGCTCGTACTTTAGGGGGTTGGGGAAAGAGACCCAGTACTTC. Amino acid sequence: CASSSYFRGLGKETQYF.

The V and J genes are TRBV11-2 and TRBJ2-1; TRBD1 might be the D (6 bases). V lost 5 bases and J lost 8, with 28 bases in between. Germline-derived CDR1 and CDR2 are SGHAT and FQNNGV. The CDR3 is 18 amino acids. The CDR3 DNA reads TGTGCCAGCAGCCCTCCACCAGAGGGGGAAATGCGTTGCGATGAGCAGTTCTTC. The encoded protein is CASSPPPEGEMRCDEQFF.

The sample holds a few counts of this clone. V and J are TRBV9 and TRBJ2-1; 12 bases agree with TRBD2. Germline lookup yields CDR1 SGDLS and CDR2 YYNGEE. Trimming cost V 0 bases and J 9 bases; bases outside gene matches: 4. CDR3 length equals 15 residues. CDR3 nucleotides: TGTGCCAGCAGCGTAGTGTCTAGCGGGGGGGCTGAGCAGTTCTTC. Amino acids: CASSVVSSGGAEQFF.

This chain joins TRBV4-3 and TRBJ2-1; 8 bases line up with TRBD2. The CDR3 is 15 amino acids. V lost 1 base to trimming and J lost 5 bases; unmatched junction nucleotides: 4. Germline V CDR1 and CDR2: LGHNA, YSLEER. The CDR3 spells CASSQGQAGDNEQFF. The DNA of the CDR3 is TGCGCCAGCAGCCAAGGGCAAGCGGGGGACAATGAGCAGTTCTTC.

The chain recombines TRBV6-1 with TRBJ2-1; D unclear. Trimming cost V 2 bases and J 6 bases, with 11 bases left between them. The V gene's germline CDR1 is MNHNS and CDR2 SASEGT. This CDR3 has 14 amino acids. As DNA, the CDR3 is TGTGCCAGCAGTGAATGGGCAAACGGCAATGAGCAGTTCTTC. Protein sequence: CASSEWANGNEQFF.

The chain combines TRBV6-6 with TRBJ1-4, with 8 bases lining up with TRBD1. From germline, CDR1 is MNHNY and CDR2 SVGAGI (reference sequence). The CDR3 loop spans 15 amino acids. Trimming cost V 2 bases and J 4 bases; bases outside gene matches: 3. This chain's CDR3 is CASSYGTGGNEKLFF. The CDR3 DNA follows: TGTGCCAGCAGTTACGGGACAGGTGGTAATGAAAAACTGTTTTTT.

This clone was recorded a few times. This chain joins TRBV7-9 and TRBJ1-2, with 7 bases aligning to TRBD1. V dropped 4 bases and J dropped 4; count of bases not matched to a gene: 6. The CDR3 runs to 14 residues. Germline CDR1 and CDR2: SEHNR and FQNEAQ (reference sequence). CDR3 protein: CASSSTGKFYGYTF. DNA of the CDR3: TGTGCCAGCAGCTCGACAGGGAAATTCTATGGCTACACCTTC.

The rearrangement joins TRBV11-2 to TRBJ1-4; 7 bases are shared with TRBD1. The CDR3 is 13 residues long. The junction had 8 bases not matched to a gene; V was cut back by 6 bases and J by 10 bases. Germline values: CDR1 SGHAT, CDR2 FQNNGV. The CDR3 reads CASSSGDRVKLFF. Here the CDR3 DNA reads TGTGCCAGCAGTTCCGGCGACAGGGTAAAACTGTTTTTT.

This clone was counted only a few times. The CDR3 is CASSQGLPSSYNSPLHF. For the CDR3, the DNA is TGCGCCAGCAGCCAAGGACTCCCGAGCTCCTATAATTCACCCCTCCACTTT. The chain carries TRBV4-3 and TRBJ1-6; D unresolved. V lost 1 base and J lost 0, with 10 bases in between. Germline V CDR1 and CDR2: LGHNA, YSLEER. The CDR3 has 17 residues.

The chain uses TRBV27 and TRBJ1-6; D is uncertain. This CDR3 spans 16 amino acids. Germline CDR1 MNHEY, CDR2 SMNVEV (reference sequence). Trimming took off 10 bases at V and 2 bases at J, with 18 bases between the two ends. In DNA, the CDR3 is TGTGCCACCCAGCGGACGGTGAGCCCCTATAATTCACCCCTCCACTTT. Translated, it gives CATQRTVSPYNSPLHF.

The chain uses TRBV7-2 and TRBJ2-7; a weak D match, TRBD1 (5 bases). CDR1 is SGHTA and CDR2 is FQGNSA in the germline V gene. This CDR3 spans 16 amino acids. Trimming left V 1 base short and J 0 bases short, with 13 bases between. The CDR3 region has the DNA TGTGCCAGCAGCTTAGACTGGGCAGGGATCTCCTACGAGCAGTACTTC. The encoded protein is CASSLDWAGISYEQYF. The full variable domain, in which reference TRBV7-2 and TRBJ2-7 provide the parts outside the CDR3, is GAGVSQSPSNKVTEKGKDVELRCDPISGHTALYWYRQSLGQGLEFLIYFQGNSAPDKSGLPSDRFSAERTGGSVSTLTIQRTQQEDSAVYLCASSLDWAGISYEQYFGPGTRLTVT.

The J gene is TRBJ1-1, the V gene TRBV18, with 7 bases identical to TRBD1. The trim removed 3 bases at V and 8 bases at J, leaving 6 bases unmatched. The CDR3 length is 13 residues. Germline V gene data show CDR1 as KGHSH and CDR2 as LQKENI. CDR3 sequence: CASSPEGGYEAFF. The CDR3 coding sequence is TGTGCCAGCTCACCGGAAGGGGGCTACGAAGCTTTCTTT.

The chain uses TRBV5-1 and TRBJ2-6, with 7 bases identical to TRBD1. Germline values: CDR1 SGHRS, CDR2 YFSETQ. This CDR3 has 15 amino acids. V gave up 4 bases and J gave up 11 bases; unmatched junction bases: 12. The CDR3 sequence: CASSTNDRVAHVLTF. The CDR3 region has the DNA TGCGCCAGCAGCACCAACGACAGGGTAGCCCACGTCCTGACTTTC.

The CDR3 sequence: CASSVENGIGNTIYF. The DNA for the CDR3 is TGTGCCAGCAGCGTCGAAAACGGGATCGGAAACACCATATATTTT. This chain connects TRBV7-8 to TRBJ1-3; D gene uncertain. Trimming pared 5 bases from V and 4 bases from J, leaving 15 bases between. The CDR3 has 15 residues. The germline V gene has CDR1 SGHVS and CDR2 FQNEAQ.

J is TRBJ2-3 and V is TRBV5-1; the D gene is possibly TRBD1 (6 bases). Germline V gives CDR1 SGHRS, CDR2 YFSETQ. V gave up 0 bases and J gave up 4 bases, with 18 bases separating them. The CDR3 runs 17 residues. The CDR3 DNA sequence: TGCGCCAGCAGCTTGGACCCAGGGGCCCCGGTCCCAGATACGCAGTATTTT. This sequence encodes CASSLDPGAPVPDTQYF.

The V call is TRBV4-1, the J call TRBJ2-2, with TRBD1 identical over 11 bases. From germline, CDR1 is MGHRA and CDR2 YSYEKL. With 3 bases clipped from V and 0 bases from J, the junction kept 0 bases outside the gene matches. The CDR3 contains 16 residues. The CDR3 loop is CASSQGQGANTGELFF. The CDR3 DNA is TGCGCCAGCAGCCAGGGACAGGGGGCGAACACCGGGGAGCTGTTTTTT.